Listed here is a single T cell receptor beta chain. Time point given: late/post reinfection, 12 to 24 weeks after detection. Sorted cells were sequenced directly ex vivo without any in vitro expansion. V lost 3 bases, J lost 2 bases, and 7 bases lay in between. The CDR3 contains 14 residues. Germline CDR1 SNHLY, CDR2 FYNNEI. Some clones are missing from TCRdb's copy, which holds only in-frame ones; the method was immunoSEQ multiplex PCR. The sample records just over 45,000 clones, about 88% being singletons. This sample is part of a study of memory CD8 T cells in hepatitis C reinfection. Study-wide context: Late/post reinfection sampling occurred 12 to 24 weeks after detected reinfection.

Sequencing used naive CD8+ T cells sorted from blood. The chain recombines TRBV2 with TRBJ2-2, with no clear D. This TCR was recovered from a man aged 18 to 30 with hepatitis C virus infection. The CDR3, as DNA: TGTGCCAGCAGTGACCAGACTAACACCGGGGAGCTGTTTTTT. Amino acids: CASSDQTNTGELFF.